This TCR beta chain was sequenced in a study of blood T cells in healthy people across ages. A J-beta primer mix and a sample-barcoded 5' primer were used in a second PCR of about 6 to 12 cycles. TCRdb reprocessed the 5' RACE reads with MiXCR, giving one entry per CDR3 protein. The sample includes roughly 640,000 distinct CDR3 sequences, approximately 30% of them seen just once. Sequencing used blood. The receptor was isolated from a woman older than 75 in good health.

The CDR3 DNA follows: TGTGCCAGCAGTTTTGGGGGACTGACAGGGATGGGGGATCAGCCCCAGCATTTT. Its protein product is CASSFGGLTGMGDQPQHF. V is TRBV28 and J is TRBJ1-5; 7 bases align to TRBD1. The CDR3 has 18 residues. With V trimmed by 3 bases and J by 5 bases, 16 bases remained unmatched. Germline values: CDR1 MDHEN, CDR2 SYDVKM.